A selection of T cell receptor beta chains follows, all from one sample in a study of blood T cell repertoires in COVID-19. TCRdb's table, derived via immunoSEQ multiplex PCR, lists solely in-frame clones and lacks some. This repertoire shows some 190,000 clones, around four fifths found once; its top ten account for 20%. Sequenced material: peripheral blood. All receptors derive from a human donor in a cohort sampled during active COVID-19. Both conserved end residues are part of each CDR3. The D gene is left open where the match is weak. A clone size is listed for some rows: how often the clone was seen (once, few, many), or a class if it is expanded.

CDR3,DNA,V,D,J,size
CASSRTASNTGELFF,TGTGCCAGCTCCCGGACAGCCTCGAACACCGGGGAGCTGTTTTTT,TRBV18,-,TRBJ2-2,-
CASSLSGQKTDTQYF,TGCGCCAGCAGCCTATCGGGACAGAAAACAGATACGCAGTATTTT,TRBV5-1,TRBD1,TRBJ2-3,-
CASRETSGRVQFF,TGTGCCAGCAGAGAGACTAGCGGGAGAGTTCAGTTCTTC,TRBV3-1/TRBV3-2,TRBD2,TRBJ2-1,few
CASSRGQATGELFF,TGTGCCAGCAGCCGGGGACAGGCCACCGGGGAGCTGTTTTTT,TRBV3-1/TRBV3-2,TRBD1,TRBJ2-2,-
CASSFRPFDGQPQHF,TGTGCCAGCAGTTTCAGGCCTTTCGATGGGCAGCCCCAGCATTTT,TRBV6-5,-,TRBJ1-5,-
CAWRLGTNQPQHF,TGTGCCTGGAGGCTAGGGACTAATCAGCCCCAGCATTTT,TRBV30,-,TRBJ1-5,-
CASSPAGPNSPLHF,TGTGCCAGCAGTCCGGCGGGGCCTAATTCACCCCTCCACTTT,TRBV6-6,-,TRBJ1-6,-
CAITSTDTQYF,TGTGCCATCACTAGCACAGATACGCAGTATTTT,TRBV10-3,-,TRBJ2-3,-
CASTITQGSLNTEAFF,TGTGCCAGCACAATTACCCAGGGTTCGCTGAACACTGAAGCTTTCTTT,TRBV2,-,TRBJ1-1,-
CASSSVGANQPQHF,TGTGCCAGCAGTTCGGTAGGGGCCAATCAGCCCCAGCATTTT,TRBV6-5,-,TRBJ1-5,-
CATSRDSLTEAFF,TGTGCCACCAGCAGAGACTCCCTCACTGAAGCTTTCTTT,TRBV15,-,TRBJ1-1,-
CASSLIGQSTDTQYF,TGTGCCAGCAGCTTAATAGGACAGAGCACAGATACGCAGTATTTT,TRBV7-3,-,TRBJ2-3,-
CASSFGGSSEEKLFF,TGTGCCAGTAGTTTTGGAGGATCTTCGGAGGAAAAACTGTTTTTT,TRBV19,-,TRBJ1-4,-
CASSPTESTDTQYF,TGCGCCAGCAGCCCGACAGAAAGCACAGATACGCAGTATTTT,TRBV5-1,-,TRBJ2-3,-
CASSLMGGGIGNEQFF,TGTGCCAGCAGCTTAATGGGCGGGGGAATTGGCAATGAGCAGTTCTTC,TRBV7-3,TRBD2,TRBJ2-1,-
CASRNAGTGQNEQFF,TGTGCCAGCAGAAACGCCGGGACAGGGCAAAATGAGCAGTTCTTC,TRBV6-6,TRBD1,TRBJ2-1,-
CASRKLGAGGGYTF,TGTGCCAGCAGAAAATTGGGGGCGGGGGGGGGCTACACCTTC,TRBV27,-,TRBJ1-2,-